This is a list of T cell receptor beta chains from one sample in a study of T cells in Graves' hyperthyroidism and ophthalmopathy. In TCRdb, the multiplex PCR reads were re-called with MiXCR into one record per CDR3 protein. The table lists some 800,000 distinct CDR3 sequences, about 38% of them singletons. The sequenced sample consisted of blood. The receptors here all came from a man younger than 35 with Graves' hyperthyroidism. Each CDR3 is given with its conserved first and last residue. A D gene is named only where the DNA matches it firmly. A clone size is listed for some rows: how often the clone was seen (once, few, many), or a class if it is expanded.

clone size: NA
D gene: NA
J gene: TRBJ2-2
V gene: TRBV5-1
CDR3 DNA: TGCGCCAGCAGCTTGGAGCAGACCGGGGAGCTGTTTTTT
CDR3 protein: CASSLEQTGELFF

clone size: few
D gene: NA
J gene: TRBJ2-5
V gene: TRBV29-1
CDR3 DNA: TGCAGCGTTGAAGATTTCCCGTCGGCCCAGTACTTC
CDR3 protein: CSVEDFPSAQYF

clone size: NA
D gene: TRBD1
J gene: TRBJ2-7
V gene: TRBV12-3/TRBV12-4
CDR3 DNA: TGTGCCAGCAGGACCGACAGGGGGGACAACGAGCAGTACTTC
CDR3 protein: CASRTDRGDNEQYF

clone size: NA
D gene: TRBD2
J gene: TRBJ2-7
V gene: TRBV12-3/TRBV12-4
CDR3 DNA: TGTGCCAGCAGTTTAGGGACTAGCGACTCCTACGAGCAGTACTTC
CDR3 protein: CASSLGTSDSYEQYF

clone size: NA
D gene: TRBD2
J gene: TRBJ2-3
V gene: TRBV25-1
CDR3 DNA: TGTGCCAGCCGAGCCGGGACTAGCGGTGGAGATACGCAGTATTTT
CDR3 protein: CASRAGTSGGDTQYF

clone size: few
D gene: TRBD1
J gene: TRBJ2-7
V gene: TRBV7-2
CDR3 DNA: TGTGCCAGCAGCCCACGCGGGGGACAGGGGGCCTACGAGCAGTACTTC
CDR3 protein: CASSPRGGQGAYEQYF

clone size: many
D gene: NA
J gene: TRBJ1-5
V gene: TRBV19
CDR3 DNA: TGTGCCAGTAGTCTCCGGAACAGGGAAGGGCAGCCCCAGCATTTT
CDR3 protein: CASSLRNREGQPQHF

clone size: NA
D gene: NA
J gene: TRBJ2-2
V gene: TRBV2
CDR3 DNA: TGTGCCAGCAGGGTGACTACTACCGACACCGGGGAGCTGTTTTTT
CDR3 protein: CASRVTTTDTGELFF

clone size: NA
D gene: NA
J gene: TRBJ1-5
V gene: TRBV10-3
CDR3 DNA: TGTGCCATCAGTCCTTGGGGGGACGGGGACTACGAGCATTTT
CDR3 protein: CAISPWGDGDYEHF

clone size: NA
D gene: NA
J gene: TRBJ2-7
V gene: TRBV7-2
CDR3 DNA: TGTGCCAGCAGCCAACAGGGCCTAACCTACGAGCAGTACTTC
CDR3 protein: CASSQQGLTYEQYF

clone size: NA
D gene: TRBD2
J gene: TRBJ2-5
V gene: TRBV20-1
CDR3 DNA: TGCAGTGCTTACCGGGGAAGCGGGAGTAGGGGAGAGACCCAGTACTTC
CDR3 protein: CSAYRGSGSRGETQYF

clone size: few
D gene: NA
J gene: TRBJ2-6
V gene: TRBV7-6
CDR3 DNA: TGTGCCAGCAGCTTGGGGAACACTGGGGCCAACGTCCTGACTTTC
CDR3 protein: CASSLGNTGANVLTF

clone size: few
D gene: NA
J gene: TRBJ1-1
V gene: TRBV12-3/TRBV12-4
CDR3 DNA: TGTGCCAGCAGTTTCTCCACATCCAACACTGAAGCTTTCTTT
CDR3 protein: CASSFSTSNTEAFF

clone size: NA
D gene: NA
J gene: TRBJ1-2
V gene: TRBV13
CDR3 DNA: TGTGCCAGCAGCCACGCCGGGGGTGACTACACCTTC
CDR3 protein: CASSHAGGDYTF

clone size: many
D gene: NA
J gene: TRBJ2-5
V gene: TRBV29-1
CDR3 DNA: TGCAGCGCGTGGGGGGTTAAAGAGACCCAGTACTTC
CDR3 protein: CSAWGVKETQYF

clone size: NA
D gene: TRBD2
J gene: TRBJ2-7
V gene: TRBV7-2
CDR3 DNA: TGTGCCAGCAGCTCCCGGGACTACCGTATCAATGAGCAGTACTTC
CDR3 protein: CASSSRDYRINEQYF

clone size: few
D gene: NA
J gene: TRBJ2-5
V gene: TRBV6-4
CDR3 DNA: TGTGCCAGCAGTCACGCGACAGTTCAAGAGACCCAGTACTTC
CDR3 protein: CASSHATVQETQYF

clone size: many
D gene: NA
J gene: TRBJ1-2
V gene: TRBV20-1
CDR3 DNA: TGCAGTGCTAGAGAGGGACCGAACTATGGCTACACCTTC
CDR3 protein: CSAREGPNYGYTF

clone size: many
D gene: NA
J gene: TRBJ1-1
V gene: TRBV7-7
CDR3 DNA: TGTGCTAGCAGCCCAACAATGAACACTGAAGCTTTCTTT
CDR3 protein: CASSPTMNTEAFF

clone size: NA
D gene: TRBD1
J gene: TRBJ1-2
V gene: TRBV10-3
CDR3 DNA: TGTGCCACCTCGGCGCCGGGACAGGCCGCCTTC
CDR3 protein: CATSAPGQAAF

clone size: many
D gene: TRBD2
J gene: TRBJ2-5
V gene: TRBV25-1
CDR3 DNA: TGTGCCAGCAGTGAAGTAGCGGGATCCCAAGAGACCCAGTACTTC
CDR3 protein: CASSEVAGSQETQYF

clone size: many
D gene: NA
J gene: TRBJ1-3
V gene: TRBV29-1
CDR3 DNA: TGCAGCGTTGAAGGGGGGAATACTGGAAACACCATATATTTT
CDR3 protein: CSVEGGNTGNTIYF

clone size: many
D gene: NA
J gene: TRBJ2-7
V gene: TRBV7-9
CDR3 DNA: TGTGCCAGCACGACCGGGACGGGCGGCGAGCAGTACTTC
CDR3 protein: CASTTGTGGEQYF

clone size: NA
D gene: NA
J gene: TRBJ1-2
V gene: TRBV20-1
CDR3 DNA: TGCAGTGCTAGGGCCACTTACTATGGCTACACCTTC
CDR3 protein: CSARATYYGYTF

clone size: NA
D gene: NA
J gene: TRBJ1-5
V gene: TRBV2
CDR3 DNA: TGTGCCAGCAGCCTCAGGACGGCAGGACATGGTCAGCCCCAGCATTTT
CDR3 protein: CASSLRTAGHGQPQHF

clone size: NA
D gene: NA
J gene: TRBJ2-7
V gene: TRBV7-9
CDR3 DNA: TGTGCCAGCGGCGTCAGGGACTACGAGCAGTACTTC
CDR3 protein: CASGVRDYEQYF

clone size: few
D gene: TRBD1
J gene: TRBJ2-2
V gene: TRBV12-3/TRBV12-4
CDR3 DNA: TGTGCCAGCAGTCCCAGACAGGGCAGCAGCACCGGGGAGCTGTTTTTT
CDR3 protein: CASSPRQGSSTGELFF

clone size: NA
D gene: NA
J gene: TRBJ2-2
V gene: TRBV5-6
CDR3 DNA: TGTGCCAGCAGCTTCGACAGGGAGGATGCCGGGGAGCTGTTTTTT
CDR3 protein: CASSFDREDAGELFF

clone size: NA
D gene: TRBD1
J gene: TRBJ1-3
V gene: TRBV10-3
CDR3 DNA: TGTGCCATCAGTTGGACAGGGGGGTTCGGAAACACCATATATTTT
CDR3 protein: CAISWTGGFGNTIYF